These T cell receptor beta chains were read from a single sample in a study of cytomegalovirus exposure and HLA in healthy donors. The repertoire was sequenced with immunoSEQ multiplex PCR; TCRdb's copy has only in-frame clones and lacks some. The table includes approximately 200,000 clones, roughly 84% detected once. The specimen sequenced was PBMCs. The origin of the receptors is a boy younger than 18 in good health and CMV-seronegative. CDR3s leave out the opening cysteine and the closing phenylalanine or tryptophan.

V gene,J gene,CDR3 protein
TRBV14,TRBJ2-7,ASSQDLASGGVEQY
TRBV6-5,TRBJ1-2,ASSYGQGAGGYT
TRBV7-2,TRBJ2-7,ASSLRGGAYEQY
TRBV6-5,TRBJ1-5,ASSPEKYSNQPQH
TRBV9,TRBJ2-2,ASSPRWAGTNTGELF
TRBV6-1,TRBJ2-1,ASNPRLSSYNEQF
TRBV27,TRBJ1-6,ASINLRSRNSPLH
TRBV29-1,TRBJ2-1,SVEGLAGGTYNEQF
TRBV19,TRBJ2-2,ASSLSGELF
TRBV6-6,TRBJ1-1,ASSSSRQGSEAF
TRBV9,TRBJ1-4,ASSIRQGEKLF
TRBV4-3,TRBJ2-3,ASSQGRYNTDTQY
TRBV30,TRBJ2-2,AWSDLSGTSGTYTGELF
TRBV19,TRBJ1-6,ASSNQGTYNSPLH
TRBV15,TRBJ1-2,ATSMDRGRAYGYT
TRBV19,TRBJ2-6,AGSGPGISGANVLT
TRBV29-1,TRBJ1-2,SVLSGTGDGYT
TRBV19,TRBJ2-1,ASSDPGQAYNEQF
TRBV4-1,TRBJ1-5,ASSQDDTGNQPQH
TRBV5-1,TRBJ2-7,ASSLAHEQY
TRBV28,TRBJ2-3,ASSRPLRTRSDTQY
TRBV2,-,ASSEGTGHYEQY
TRBV19,TRBJ1-6,ASSMLGHDTPLH
TRBV4-1,TRBJ1-5,ASSPTPQRGLGSNQPQH
TRBV30,TRBJ1-3,AWSTRRASGNTID
TRBV5-1,TRBJ2-1,ASSSNSGGAHEQF
TRBV25-1,TRBJ2-7,ASRPGGAGGPEQY
TRBV28,TRBJ2-7,ASSLAGGYEQY
TRBV5-1,TRBJ2-7,ASSLVQGASYEQY
TRBV7-8,TRBJ1-6,ASSLQGRNSPLH
TRBV5-6,TRBJ1-5,ASSPAGFMISNQPQH
TRBV4-1,TRBJ1-5,ASSQGLTNQPQH
TRBV7-6,TRBJ2-7,ASSLETVSSYEQY
TRBV30,TRBJ2-7,AWGTDRYEQY
TRBV27,TRBJ2-6,ASRGFGDSGANVLT
TRBV28,TRBJ2-7,ASSPRGLASYEQY
TRBV7-9,TRBJ2-7,ASSLDRAAYEQY
TRBV10-3,TRBJ2-2,AISERASGSSRELF
TRBV4-1,TRBJ2-6,ASSHPLSVLT
TRBV18,TRBJ1-4,ASSPVVNGRAGEKLF